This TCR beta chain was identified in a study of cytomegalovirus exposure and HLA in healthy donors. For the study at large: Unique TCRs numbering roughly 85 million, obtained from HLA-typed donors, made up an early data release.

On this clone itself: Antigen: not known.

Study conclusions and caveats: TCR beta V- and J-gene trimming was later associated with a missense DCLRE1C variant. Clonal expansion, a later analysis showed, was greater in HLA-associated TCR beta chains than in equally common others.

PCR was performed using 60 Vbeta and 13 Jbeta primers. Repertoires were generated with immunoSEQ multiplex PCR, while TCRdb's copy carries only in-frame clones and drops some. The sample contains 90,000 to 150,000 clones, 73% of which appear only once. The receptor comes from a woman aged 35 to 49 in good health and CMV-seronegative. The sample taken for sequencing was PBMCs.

Here the CDR3 reads CASSKYQVNTGELFF. The CDR3 region has the DNA TGTGCCAGTAGTAAATACCAGGTGAACACCGGGGAGCTGTTTTTT. The chain employs TRBV19 and TRBJ2-2, with no clear D. Trimming took 4 bases from V and 1 from J, leaving 10 bases between them. CDR3 length: 15 amino acids. The V gene's germline CDR1 is LNHDA and CDR2 SQIVND (reference sequence).